This T cell receptor beta chain stems from a study of regulatory T cells in long-lasting Graves disease. Time point meaning: persistent/refractory GD, antithyroid drugs over 5 years with positive TRAb. The TCR library was made from RNA that had been extracted from PBMCs in TRIzol. All patients originated from an endocrinology department located in Xi'an, China. Into tubes containing EDTA, approximately 9 milliliters of peripheral blood were drawn. With iRepertoire HTBI primers and Arm-PCR of CDR3 regions, TCR beta libraries were built. TCRdb re-called the multiplex PCR reads with MiXCR, one entry per CDR3 protein. The sample holds some 370,000 distinct CDR3 sequences; roughly 25% are singletons and the top ten take around 30%. Study-level findings and limits: The number of shared public clonotypes was higher in persistent patients (under 3,000) than new patients (more than 850).

The germline gives CDR1 SGHVS, CDR2 FNYEAQ. The CDR3 has 15 residues. V gave up 2 bases and J gave up 1 base; unmatched junction bases: 5. This clonotype occurred many times. What it binds is unknown. This TCR was recovered from a woman aged 35 to 49 with Graves disease. Sample: peripheral blood mononuclear cells (PBMCs), taken when the disease was refractory, from a patient treated with antithyroid drugs. The rearrangement uses TRBV7-6 and TRBJ2-7; 7 bases map to TRBD2. The CDR3 sequence: CASSLRSGTSYEQYF. CDR3 sequence (DNA): TGTGCCAGCAGCTTACGGAGCGGGACTTCCTACGAGCAGTACTTC. The full variable domain, with the rest looked up from reference TRBV7-6 and TRBJ2-7, is GAGVSQSPRYKVTKRGQDVALRCDPISGHVSLYWYRQALGQGPEFLTYFNYEAQQDKSGLPNDRFSAERPEGSISTLTIQRTEQRDSAMYRCASSLRSGTSYEQYFGPGTRLTVT.